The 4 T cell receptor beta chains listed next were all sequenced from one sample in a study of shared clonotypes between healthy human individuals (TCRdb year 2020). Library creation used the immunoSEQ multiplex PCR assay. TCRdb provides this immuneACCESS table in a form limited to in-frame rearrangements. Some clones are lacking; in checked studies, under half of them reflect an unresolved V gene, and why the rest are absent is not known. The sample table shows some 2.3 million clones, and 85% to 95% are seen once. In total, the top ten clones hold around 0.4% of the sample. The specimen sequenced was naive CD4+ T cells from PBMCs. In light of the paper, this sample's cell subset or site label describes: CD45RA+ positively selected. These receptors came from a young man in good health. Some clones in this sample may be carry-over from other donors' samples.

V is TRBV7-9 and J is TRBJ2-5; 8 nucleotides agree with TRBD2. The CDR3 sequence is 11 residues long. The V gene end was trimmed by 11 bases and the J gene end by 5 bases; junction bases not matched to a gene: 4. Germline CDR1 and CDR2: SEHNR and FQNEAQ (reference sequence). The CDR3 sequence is CAVKRGETQYF. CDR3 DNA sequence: TGTGCCGTTAAGCGGGGGGAGACCCAGTACTTC.

The CDR3 nucleotides are TGTGCCAGCAGTGAAGTTGGACTAGGCCCAGATACGCAGTATTTT. Translating gives CASSEVGLGPDTQYF. The chain links TRBV2 to TRBJ2-3; 7 bases match TRBD2. V gave up 1 base and J gave up 4 bases; unmatched junction bases: 5. The length of the CDR3 is 15 residues. Germline V gene data show CDR1 as SNHLY and CDR2 as FYNNEI.

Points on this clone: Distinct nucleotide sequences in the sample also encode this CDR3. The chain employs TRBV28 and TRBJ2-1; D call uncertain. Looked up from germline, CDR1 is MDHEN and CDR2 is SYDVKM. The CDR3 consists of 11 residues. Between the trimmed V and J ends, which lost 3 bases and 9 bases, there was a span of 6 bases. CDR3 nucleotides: TGTGCCAGCAGTTTCCGAAGTGAGCAGTTCTTC. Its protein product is CASSFRSEQFF. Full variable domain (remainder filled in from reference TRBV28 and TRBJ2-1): DVKVTQSSRYLVKRTGEKVFLECVQDMDHENMFWYRQDPGLGLRLIYFSYDVKMKEKGDIPEGYSVSREKKERFSLILESASTNQTSMYLCASSFRSEQFFGPGTRLTVL.

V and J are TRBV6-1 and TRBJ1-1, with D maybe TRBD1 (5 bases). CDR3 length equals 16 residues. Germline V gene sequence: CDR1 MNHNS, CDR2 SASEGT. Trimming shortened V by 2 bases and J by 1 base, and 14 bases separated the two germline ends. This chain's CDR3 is CASSEYLTASNTEAFF. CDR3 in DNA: TGTGCCAGCAGTGAATATTTGACAGCTTCGAACACTGAAGCTTTCTTT.